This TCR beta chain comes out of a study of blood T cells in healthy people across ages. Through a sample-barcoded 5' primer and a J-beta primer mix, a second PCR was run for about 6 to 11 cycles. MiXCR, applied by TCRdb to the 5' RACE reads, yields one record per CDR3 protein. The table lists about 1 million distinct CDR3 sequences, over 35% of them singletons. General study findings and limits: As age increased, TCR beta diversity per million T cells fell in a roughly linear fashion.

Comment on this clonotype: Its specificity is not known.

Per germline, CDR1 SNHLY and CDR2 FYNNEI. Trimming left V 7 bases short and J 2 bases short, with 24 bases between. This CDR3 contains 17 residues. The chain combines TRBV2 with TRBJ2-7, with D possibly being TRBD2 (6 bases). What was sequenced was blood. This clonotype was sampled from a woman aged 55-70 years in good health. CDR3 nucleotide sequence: TGTGCCAGCATCGCCGACCCATTGGGGGGATACACCTACGAGCAGTACTTC. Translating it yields CASIADPLGGYTYEQYF.